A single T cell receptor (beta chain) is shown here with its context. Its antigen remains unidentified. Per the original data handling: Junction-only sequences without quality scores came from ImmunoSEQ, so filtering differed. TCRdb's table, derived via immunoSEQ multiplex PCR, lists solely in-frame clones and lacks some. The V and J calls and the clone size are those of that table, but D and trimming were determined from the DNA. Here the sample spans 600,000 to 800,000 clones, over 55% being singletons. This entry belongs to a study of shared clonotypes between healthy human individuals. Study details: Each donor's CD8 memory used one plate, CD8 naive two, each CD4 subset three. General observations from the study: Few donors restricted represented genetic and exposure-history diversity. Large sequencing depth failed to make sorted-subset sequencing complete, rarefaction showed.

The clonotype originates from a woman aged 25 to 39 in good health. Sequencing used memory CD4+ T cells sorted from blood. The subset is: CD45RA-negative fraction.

CDR3 sequence reads: CASSLATQGSEKLFF. CDR3 coding DNA: TGTGCCAGCAGCTTAGCAACACAGGGGAGCGAAAAACTGTTTTTT. The gene calls are TRBV7-9 and TRBJ1-4, with 7 nucleotides matching TRBD1. V lost 0 bases, J lost 8 bases, and 6 bases stayed unmatched. Germline assignment: CDR1 SEHNR and CDR2 FQNEAQ (reference sequence). CDR3 length: 15 residues. Drawing the rest from reference TRBV7-9 and TRBJ1-4, the complete variable domain is DTGVSQNPRHKITKRGQNVTFRCDPISEHNRLYWYRQTLGQGPEFLTYFQNEAQLEKSRLLSDRFSAERPKGSFSTLEIQRTEQGDSAMYLCASSLATQGSEKLFFGSGTQLSVL.